A selection of T cell receptor beta chains follows, all from one sample in a study of CD8 T cells in ankylosing spondylitis. MiXCR, run by TCRdb on the 5' RACE reads, gives a single entry per CDR3 protein. The table includes some 840,000 distinct CDR3 sequences, 10% to 15% detected once. Sequenced: blood, either unsorted or a sorted T cell fraction (not recorded which). The receptors originated from a male donor with ankylosing spondylitis. CDR3s include the opening cysteine and the closing phenylalanine or tryptophan. Fields, in order: D gene, J gene, CDR3 length, clone size, V gene, CDR3 DNA, CDR3 protein. The D gene is left open where the match is weak. Clone size is not always given. Where it is, it says once, few, many or a class for expanded clones.

NA TRBJ1-2 14 few TRBV3-1 TGTGCCAGCAGCCAAGTCGGAGTTTTCTATGGCTACACCTTC CASSQVGVFYGYTF
NA TRBJ2-2 13 NA TRBV4-3 TGCGCCAGCAGCCAAGCTTGGACCGGGGAGCTGTTTTTT CASSQAWTGELFF
NA TRBJ1-1 12 NA TRBV11-1 TGTGCCAGCAGCTTAGGACCCGGAAAAGCTTTCTTT CASSLGPGKAFF
TRBD2 TRBJ2-3 14 NA TRBV20-1 TGCAGTGCGTCACTTAGCGGGCACACAGATACGCAGTATTTT CSASLSGHTDTQYF
NA TRBJ2-1 12 many TRBV29-1 TGCAGCGTTGTTGCGGCATACAATGAGCAGTTCTTC CSVVAAYNEQFF
NA TRBJ2-7 14 NA TRBV18 TGTGCCAGCTCACCACCGCACGGCTCCTACGAGCAGTACTTC CASSPPHGSYEQYF
NA TRBJ1-6 12 many TRBV5-1 TGCGCCAGCAGCTTGGAGGGATCACCCCTCCACTTT CASSLEGSPLHF
TRBD2 TRBJ2-5 14 NA TRBV20-1 TGCAGTACCCGACTAGCGGGGGAAGGGGAGACCCAGTACTTC CSTRLAGEGETQYF
NA TRBJ2-7 11 few TRBV20-1 TGCAGTGCCAGCACTGGGCGCGAGCAGTACTTC CSASTGREQYF
TRBD1 TRBJ2-4 20 NA TRBV5-1 TGCGCCAGCAGCGTGCGGGACAGGGGTGGATTTAGCATAGCCAAAAACATTCAGTACTTC CASSVRDRGGFSIAKNIQYF
NA TRBJ1-1 14 NA TRBV3-1 TGTGCCAGCAGCCAAGATGCAGGGGAGAAGGAAGCTTTCTTT CASSQDAGEKEAFF
NA TRBJ1-1 14 NA TRBV5-1 TGCGCCAGCAGCTTGGACGCAATGAACACTGAAGCTTTCTTT CASSLDAMNTEAFF
NA TRBJ1-4 14 NA TRBV5-1 TGCGCCAGCAGCCTTAGAGGCCGATATGAAGAACTGTTTTTT CASSLRGRYEELFF
NA TRBJ1-1 11 many TRBV20-1 TGCAGTGCTAGCCGGACCCTTGAAGCTTTCTTT CSASRTLEAFF
NA TRBJ2-7 14 NA TRBV19 TGTGCCAGTAGTGGGACGGACGGTTTTTCCGAGCAGTACTTC CASSGTDGFSEQYF
NA TRBJ2-7 13 NA TRBV20-1 TGCAGTGCACTCCCCACTAGCTCCTACGAGCAGTACTTC CSALPTSSYEQYF
NA TRBJ2-7 15 NA TRBV5-1 TGCGCCAGCAGCTTGGCCTGGGGGGAGTTAAACGAGCAGTACTTC CASSLAWGELNEQYF
NA TRBJ1-1 16 few TRBV6-2/TRBV6-3 TGTGCCAGCATAGGAGGGCAGGGCAACGCGAACACTGAAGCTTTCTTT CASIGGQGNANTEAFF
NA TRBJ1-1 13 NA TRBV9 TGTGCCAGCAGCCCCAATTACTTCACTGAAGCTTTCTTT CASSPNYFTEAFF
NA TRBJ1-4 16 few TRBV15 TGTGCCACCAGCAGAGATCCTAGCACAACTAATGAAAAACTGTTTTTT CATSRDPSTTNEKLFF
NA TRBJ1-1 13 NA TRBV20-1 TGCAGTGCCTGGTTAGGCCCCTCCACTGAAGCTTTCTTT CSAWLGPSTEAFF
NA TRBJ2-7 16 NA TRBV6-1 TGTGCCAGCAGTACCACTGGGGCTAGCGGACAGGACGAGCAGTACTTC CASSTTGASGQDEQYF
NA TRBJ2-1 15 many TRBV6-1 TGTGCCAGCAGCAGGGGGGTCGGGGTTGTAAATGAGCAGTTCTTC CASSRGVGVVNEQFF
NA TRBJ1-6 17 few TRBV4-2 TGTGCCAGCAGCCAAGATCCCGACAGAGCCTATAATTCACCCCTCCACTTT CASSQDPDRAYNSPLHF
TRBD1 TRBJ2-7 15 NA TRBV2 TGTGCCAGCAGCCCCCAGATAGACAGGGCAAACGAGCAGTACTTC CASSPQIDRANEQYF
NA TRBJ2-7 14 many TRBV6-2/TRBV6-3 TGTGCCAGCAGTTACGGGAACAGGCCCTACGAGCAGTACTTC CASSYGNRPYEQYF
TRBD1 TRBJ2-7 15 NA TRBV4-3 TGCGCCAGCAGCCGGGACAGCATAAACTCCTACGAGCAGTACTTC CASSRDSINSYEQYF
TRBD1 TRBJ2-1 14 few TRBV7-2 TGTGCCAGCAGCCGACAGGGGGCGCTGAATGAGCAGTTCTTC CASSRQGALNEQFF
NA TRBJ1-1 17 few TRBV4-3 TGCGCCAGCAGCCAAAGGAGGACAGAGGGTTTAGGCACTGAAGCTTTCTTT CASSQRRTEGLGTEAFF
NA TRBJ1-6 13 few TRBV9 TGTGCCAGCAGCGTACGTTATAATTCACCCCTCCACTTT CASSVRYNSPLHF
TRBD2 TRBJ2-3 15 many TRBV10-3 TGTGCCATCAGTGTAAGGGACTACCGCACAGATACGCAGTATTTT CAISVRDYRTDTQYF
NA TRBJ1-2 13 few TRBV7-2 TGTGCCAGCGTCCCAGGGATGGATTATGGCTACACCTTC CASVPGMDYGYTF
NA TRBJ1-1 13 few TRBV29-1 TGCAGCGTCCTCCCGGACAGGAACACTGAAGCTTTCTTT CSVLPDRNTEAFF
NA TRBJ2-3 13 NA TRBV28 TGTGCCAGCAGTCCGGTCTTCACAGATACGCAGTATTTT CASSPVFTDTQYF
TRBD1 TRBJ2-5 11 NA TRBV20-1 TGCAGTGCTCTACAGGGGAGGACCCAGTACTTC CSALQGRTQYF
NA TRBJ2-5 14 few TRBV5-6 TGTGCCAGCAGCTTGGGACAGCCCTTGGAGACCCAGTACTTC CASSLGQPLETQYF
NA TRBJ2-5 13 many TRBV6-5 TGTGCCAGCAGTTACGGGCCCCGAGAGACCCAGTACTTC CASSYGPRETQYF